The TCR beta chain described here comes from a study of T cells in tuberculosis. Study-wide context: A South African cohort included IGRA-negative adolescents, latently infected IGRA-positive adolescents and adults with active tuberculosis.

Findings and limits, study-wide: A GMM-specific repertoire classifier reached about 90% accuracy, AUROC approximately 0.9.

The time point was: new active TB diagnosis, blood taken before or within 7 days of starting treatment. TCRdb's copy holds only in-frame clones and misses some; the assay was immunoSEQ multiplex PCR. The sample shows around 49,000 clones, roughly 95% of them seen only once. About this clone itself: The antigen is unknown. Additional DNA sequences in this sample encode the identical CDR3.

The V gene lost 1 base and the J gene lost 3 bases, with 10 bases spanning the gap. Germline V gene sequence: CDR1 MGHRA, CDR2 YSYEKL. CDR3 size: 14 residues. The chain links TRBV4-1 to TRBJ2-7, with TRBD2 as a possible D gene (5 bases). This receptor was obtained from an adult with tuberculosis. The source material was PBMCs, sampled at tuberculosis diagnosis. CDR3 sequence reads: CASSQGASFYEQYF. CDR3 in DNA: TGCGCCAGCAGCCAAGGAGCTAGCTTCTACGAGCAGTACTTC.